What follows describes a single TCR beta chain. Followed over time, Seattle patients had been enrolled while infection was active. This record comes from a study of blood T cell repertoires in COVID-19. Study-wide context: The origin of the acute and convalescent COVID-19 samples was the United States, Italy and Spain.

Trimming took 4 bases from V and 0 from J; bases not matched to a gene: 6. The CDR3 contains 15 residues. Germline lookup yields CDR1 SGHRS and CDR2 YFSETQ. In the original workflow: From reference gene primer amplification, estimates of nucleated cell counts were derived. The protocol was immunoSEQ multiplex PCR, while the TCRdb copy is restricted to in-frame clones and leaves out a portion. That table gives V, J and clone size, and the DNA gave D and trimming. The sample shows some 180,000 clones, roughly four fifths of them seen only once. The gene calls are TRBV5-1 and TRBJ1-2; TRBD1 agrees at 7 bases. This receptor was taken from an elderly woman with COVID-19, enrolled during active disease. Sample: peripheral blood. The CDR3 nucleotides are TGCGCCAGCAGCGTTGAGGGGGCCCCTAACTATGGCTACACCTTC. Translated, it gives CASSVEGAPNYGYTF.